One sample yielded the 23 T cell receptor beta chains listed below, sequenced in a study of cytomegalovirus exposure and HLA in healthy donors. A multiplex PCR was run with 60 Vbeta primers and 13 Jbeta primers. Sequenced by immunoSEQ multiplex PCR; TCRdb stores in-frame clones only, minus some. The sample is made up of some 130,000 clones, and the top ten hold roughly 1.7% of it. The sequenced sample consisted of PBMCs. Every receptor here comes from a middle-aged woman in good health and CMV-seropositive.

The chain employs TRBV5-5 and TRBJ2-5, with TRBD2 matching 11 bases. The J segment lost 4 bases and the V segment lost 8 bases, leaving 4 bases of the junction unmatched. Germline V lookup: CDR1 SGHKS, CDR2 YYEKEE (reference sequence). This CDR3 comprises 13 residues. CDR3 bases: TGTGCCAGTAGCGGGAGGGTAGCAGAGACCCAGTACTTC. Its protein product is CASSGRVAETQYF.

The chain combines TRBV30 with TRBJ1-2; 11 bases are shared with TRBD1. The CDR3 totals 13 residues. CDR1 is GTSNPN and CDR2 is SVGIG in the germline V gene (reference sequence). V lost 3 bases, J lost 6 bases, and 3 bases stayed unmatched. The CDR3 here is CAWRDRGRDGYTF. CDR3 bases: TGTGCCTGGAGGGACAGGGGGCGCGATGGCTACACCTTC.

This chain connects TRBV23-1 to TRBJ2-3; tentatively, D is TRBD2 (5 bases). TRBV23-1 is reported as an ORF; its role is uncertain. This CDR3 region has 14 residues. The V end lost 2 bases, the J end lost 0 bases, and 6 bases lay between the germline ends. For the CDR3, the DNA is TGCGCCAGCAGTCAAACGGGGAGCACAGATACGCAGTATTTT. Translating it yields CASSQTGSTDTQYF.

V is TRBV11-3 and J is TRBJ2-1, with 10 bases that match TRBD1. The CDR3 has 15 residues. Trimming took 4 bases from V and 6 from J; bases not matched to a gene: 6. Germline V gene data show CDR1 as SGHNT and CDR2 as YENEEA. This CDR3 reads CASSSPGTGVNEQFF. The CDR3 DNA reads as TGTGCCAGCAGCTCACCCGGGACAGGGGTCAATGAGCAGTTCTTC. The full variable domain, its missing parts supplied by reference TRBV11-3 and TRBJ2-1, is EAGVVQSPRYKIIEKKQPVAFWCNPISGHNTLYWYLQNLGQGPELLIRYENEEAVDDSQLPKDRFSAERLKGVDSTLKIQPAELGDSAVYLCASSSPGTGVNEQFFGPGTRLTVL.

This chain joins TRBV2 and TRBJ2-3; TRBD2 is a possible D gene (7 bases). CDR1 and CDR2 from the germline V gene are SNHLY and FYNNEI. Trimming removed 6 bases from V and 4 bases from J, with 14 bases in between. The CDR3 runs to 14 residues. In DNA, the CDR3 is TGTGCCAGCAGGGGGGGGCGGGAGTCAGATACGCAGTATTTT. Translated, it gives CASRGGRESDTQYF.

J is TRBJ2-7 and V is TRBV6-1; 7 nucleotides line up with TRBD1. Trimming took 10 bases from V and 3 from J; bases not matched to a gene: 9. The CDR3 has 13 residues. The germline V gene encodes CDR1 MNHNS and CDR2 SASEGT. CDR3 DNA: TGTGCCACTCGAGGGGACAGCCTCTACGAGCAGTACTTC. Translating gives CATRGDSLYEQYF.

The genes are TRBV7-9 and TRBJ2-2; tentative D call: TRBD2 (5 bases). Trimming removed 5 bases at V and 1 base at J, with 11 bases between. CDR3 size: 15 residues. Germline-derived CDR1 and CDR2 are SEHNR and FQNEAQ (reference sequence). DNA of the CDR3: TGTGCCAGCAGCCCCACCCGGGAGAACACCGGGGAGCTGTTTTTT. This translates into CASSPTRENTGELFF.

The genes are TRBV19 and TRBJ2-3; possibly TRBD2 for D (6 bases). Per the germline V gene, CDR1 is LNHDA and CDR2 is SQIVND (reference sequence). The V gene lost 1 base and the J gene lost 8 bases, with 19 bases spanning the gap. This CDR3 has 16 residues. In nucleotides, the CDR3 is TGTGCCAGTAGTATAGGTAGCGGCTCCCAGCCCGGTACGCAGTATTTT. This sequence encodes CASSIGSGSQPGTQYF.

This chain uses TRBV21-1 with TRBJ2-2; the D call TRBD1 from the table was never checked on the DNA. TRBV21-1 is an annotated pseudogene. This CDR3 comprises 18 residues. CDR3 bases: TGTGCCAGCATCCTCCCGGGACAGGGGGCGCGGAACACCGGGGAGCTGTTTTTT. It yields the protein CASILPGQGARNTGELFF.

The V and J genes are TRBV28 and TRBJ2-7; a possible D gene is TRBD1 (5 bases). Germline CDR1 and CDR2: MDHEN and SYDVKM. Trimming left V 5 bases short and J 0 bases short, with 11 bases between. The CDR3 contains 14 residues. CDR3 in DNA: TGTGCCAGCAGTAACCAGGGATTCTCCTACGAGCAGTACTTC. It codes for CASSNQGFSYEQYF. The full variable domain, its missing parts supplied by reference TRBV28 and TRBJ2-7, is DVKVTQSSRYLVKRTGEKVFLECVQDMDHENMFWYRQDPGLGLRLIYFSYDVKMKEKGDIPEGYSVSREKKERFSLILESASTNQTSMYLCASSNQGFSYEQYFGPGTRLTVT.

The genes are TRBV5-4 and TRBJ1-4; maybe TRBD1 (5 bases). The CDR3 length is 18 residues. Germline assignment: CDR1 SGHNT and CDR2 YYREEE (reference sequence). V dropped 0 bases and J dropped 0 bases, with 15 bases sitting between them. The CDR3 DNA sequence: TGTGCCAGCAGCTTGGCGCGGCAGGGCCCTGCAACTAATGAAAAACTGTTTTTT. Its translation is CASSLARQGPATNEKLFF.

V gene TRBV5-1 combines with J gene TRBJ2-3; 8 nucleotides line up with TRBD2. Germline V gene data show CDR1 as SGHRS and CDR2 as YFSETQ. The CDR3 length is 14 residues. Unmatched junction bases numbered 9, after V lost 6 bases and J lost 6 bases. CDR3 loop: CASTPSGSGDTQYF. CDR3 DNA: TGCGCCAGCACTCCGAGCGGGAGCGGGGATACGCAGTATTTT.

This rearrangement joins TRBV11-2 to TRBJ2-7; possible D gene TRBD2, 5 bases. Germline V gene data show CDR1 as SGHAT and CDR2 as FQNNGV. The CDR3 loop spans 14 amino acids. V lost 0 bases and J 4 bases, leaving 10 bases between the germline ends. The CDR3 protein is CASSLDRGSYEQYF. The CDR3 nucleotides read TGTGCCAGCAGCTTAGATCGGGGATCGTACGAGCAGTACTTC.

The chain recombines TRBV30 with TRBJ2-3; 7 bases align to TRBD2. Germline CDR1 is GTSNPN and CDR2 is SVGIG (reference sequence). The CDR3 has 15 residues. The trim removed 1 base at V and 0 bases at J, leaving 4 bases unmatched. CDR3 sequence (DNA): TGTGCCTGGAGTGGGCTAGCGGTCAGCACAGATACGCAGTATTTT. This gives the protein CAWSGLAVSTDTQYF.

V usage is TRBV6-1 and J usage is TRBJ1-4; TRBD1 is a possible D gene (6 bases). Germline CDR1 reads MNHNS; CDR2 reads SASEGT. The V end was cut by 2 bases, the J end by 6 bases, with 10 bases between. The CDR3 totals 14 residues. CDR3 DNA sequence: TGTGCCAGCAGTGAAAGGGGGACGGATGAAAAACTGTTTTTT. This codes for CASSERGTDEKLFF.

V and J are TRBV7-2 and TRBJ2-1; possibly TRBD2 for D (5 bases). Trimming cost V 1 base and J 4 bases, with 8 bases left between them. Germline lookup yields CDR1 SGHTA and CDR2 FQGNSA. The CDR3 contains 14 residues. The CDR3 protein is CASSLGRAYNEQFF. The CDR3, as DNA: TGTGCCAGCAGCTTAGGGCGGGCGTACAATGAGCAGTTCTTC.

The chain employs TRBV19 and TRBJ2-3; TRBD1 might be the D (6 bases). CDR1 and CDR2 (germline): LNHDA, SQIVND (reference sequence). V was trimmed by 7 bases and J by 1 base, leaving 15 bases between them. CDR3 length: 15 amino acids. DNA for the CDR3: TGTGCCAGTAAGGTTCGGGCAGGGGGCACAGATACGCAGTATTTT. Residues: CASKVRAGGTDTQYF.

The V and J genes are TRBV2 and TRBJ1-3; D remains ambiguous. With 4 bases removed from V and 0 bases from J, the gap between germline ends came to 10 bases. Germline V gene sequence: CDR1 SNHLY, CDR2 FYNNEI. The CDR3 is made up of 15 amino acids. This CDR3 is CASSVMSHSGNTIYF. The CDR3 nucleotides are TGTGCCAGCAGTGTTATGAGCCACTCTGGAAACACCATATATTTT.

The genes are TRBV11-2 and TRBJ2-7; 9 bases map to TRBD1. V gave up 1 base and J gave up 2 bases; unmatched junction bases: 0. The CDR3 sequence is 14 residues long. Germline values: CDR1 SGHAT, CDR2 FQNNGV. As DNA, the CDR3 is TGTGCCAGCAGCTTAGGACAGGGGGCCTACGAGCAGTACTTC. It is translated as CASSLGQGAYEQYF.

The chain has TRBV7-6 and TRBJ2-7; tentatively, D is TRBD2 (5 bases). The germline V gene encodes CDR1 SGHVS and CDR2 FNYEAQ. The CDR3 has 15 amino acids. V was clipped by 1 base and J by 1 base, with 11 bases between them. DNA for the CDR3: TGTGCCAGCAGCTTAGTGAGAGAGGGTTCCTACGAGCAGTACTTC. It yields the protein CASSLVREGSYEQYF.

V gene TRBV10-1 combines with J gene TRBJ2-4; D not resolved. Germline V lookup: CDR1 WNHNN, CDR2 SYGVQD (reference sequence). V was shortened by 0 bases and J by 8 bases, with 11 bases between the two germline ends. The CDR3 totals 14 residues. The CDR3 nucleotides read TGCGCCAGCAGTGAGTCTCAAGGAGAGGACATTCAGTACTTC. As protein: CASSESQGEDIQYF.

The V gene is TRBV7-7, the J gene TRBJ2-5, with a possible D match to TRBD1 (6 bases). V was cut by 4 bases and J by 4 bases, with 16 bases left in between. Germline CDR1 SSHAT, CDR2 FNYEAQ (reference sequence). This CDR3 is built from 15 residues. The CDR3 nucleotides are TGTGCCAGCAGCTCACAGGGCTCTGCTGGAGAGACCCAGTACTTC. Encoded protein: CASSSQGSAGETQYF. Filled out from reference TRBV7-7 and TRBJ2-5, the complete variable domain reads GAGVSQSPRYKVTKRGQDVTLRCDPISSHATLYWYQQALGQGPEFLTYFNYEAQPDKSGLPSDRFSAERPEGSISTLTIQRTEQRDSAMYRCASSSQGSAGETQYFGPGTRLLVL.

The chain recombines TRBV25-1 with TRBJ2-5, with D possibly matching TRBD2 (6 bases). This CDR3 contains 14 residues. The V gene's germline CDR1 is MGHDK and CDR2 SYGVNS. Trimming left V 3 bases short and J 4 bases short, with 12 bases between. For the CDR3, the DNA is TGTGCCAGCAGTGACCGGGGGTTCGTAGAGACCCAGTACTTC. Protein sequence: CASSDRGFVETQYF. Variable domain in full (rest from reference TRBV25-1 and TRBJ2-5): EADIYQTPRYLVIGTGKKITLECSQTMGHDKMYWYQQDPGMELHLIHYSYGVNSTEKGDLSSESTVSRIRTEHFPLTLESARPSHTSQYLCASSDRGFVETQYFGPGTRLLVL.